This TCR beta chain was observed in a study of blood T cell repertoires in COVID-19. The method was immunoSEQ multiplex PCR; TCRdb's version includes in-frame clones alone and lacks a portion of them. In the table there are around 300,000 clones, around nine tenths of which are singletons. Specimen: peripheral blood. The origin of this receptor is a woman under 40 with COVID-19, enrolled during active disease.

CDR3 coding DNA: TGTGCCAGCAGTCCTAGCGGGAGGGGCTATGAGCAGTTCTTC. It specifies CASSPSGRGYEQFF. V and J are TRBV7-2 and TRBJ2-1, with TRBD2 matching 12 bases. J was trimmed by 8 bases and V by 6 bases; bases with no gene match: 5. The germline gives CDR1 SGHTA, CDR2 FQGNSA. The CDR3 length is 14 residues.